This paragraph reports one TCR beta chain. Its cognate antigen is unknown. These data are taken from a study of T-cell memory formation after mild COVID-19. About the research overall: TCR clusters largely stayed donor specific. Study-wide results and caveats: Day 15 to 85 contractors were CD4/CD8 balanced; later expanders leaned CD4+. Cross-reactive memory apparently joined, as some responding clones appeared in pre-infection memory.

The authors produced TCR alpha and TCR beta cDNA libraries with sample barcodes and UMIs by 5'RACE using constant-segment primers. TCRdb passed the 5' RACE reads through MiXCR, listing each CDR3 protein once. The table includes some 410,000 distinct CDR3 sequences, about a quarter detected once. This CDR3 comprises 13 residues. CDR1 is MNHEY and CDR2 is SMNVEV in the germline V gene (reference sequence). The V end lost 7 bases, the J end lost 1 base, and 7 bases lay between the germline ends. The rearrangement uses TRBV27 and TRBJ2-2, with unresolved D. Sample: PBMCs or a T cell subset sorted from them (not recorded which). The sequence was collected from an adult woman who had mild COVID-19 (a few samples of this study predate the infection). Cell type and time point are not known. This chain's CDR3 is CASTTVNTGELFF. The CDR3 DNA reads as TGTGCCAGCACGACGGTGAACACCGGGGAGCTGTTTTTT.